A selection of T cell receptor beta chains follows, all from one sample in a study of metastatic and nonmetastatic thyroid tumors. TCRdb reprocessed the PCR reads via MiXCR. This table has 24,000 or so clones, 10% to 15% appearing once. The specimen sequenced was blood. Source of these receptors: a female donor with papillary thyroid cancer or a benign thyroid nodule (not recorded which). Some clones in this sample may be carry-over from other donors' samples. Each CDR3 is given with its conserved first and last residue. The order of the fields is J gene, V gene, clone size, D gene, CDR3 protein, CDR3 DNA. A D gene is named only where the DNA matches it firmly. Not every row has a clone size; where given, it reads once, few, many or a size class.

j_gene: TRBJ2-1
v_gene: TRBV7-8
abundance: many
d_gene: TRBD2
CDR3aa: CASSFSLAGGNEQFF
CDR3nt: TGTGCCAGCAGCTTCAGCCTAGCGGGAGGCAATGAGCAGTTCTTC

j_gene: TRBJ2-3
v_gene: TRBV11-1
abundance: .
d_gene: TRBD2
CDR3aa: CASSLATGTSGQYPYTQYF
CDR3nt: TGTGCCAGCAGCTTAGCGACCGGGACTAGCGGACAATATCCCTATACGCAGTATTTT

j_gene: TRBJ2-6
v_gene: TRBV5-1
abundance: many
d_gene: .
CDR3aa: CASRPRVGSGANVLTF
CDR3nt: TGCGCCAGCAGACCCCGTGTTGGCTCTGGGGCCAACGTCCTGACTTTC

j_gene: TRBJ1-3
v_gene: TRBV6-1
abundance: many
d_gene: TRBD1
CDR3aa: CASSEARGLRNTIYF
CDR3nt: TGTGCCAGCAGTGAAGCAAGGGGGCTCAGAAACACCATATATTTT

j_gene: TRBJ2-3
v_gene: TRBV7-3
abundance: many
d_gene: .
CDR3aa: CASSAIYTDTQYF
CDR3nt: TGTGCCAGCAGCGCGATCTACACAGATACGCAGTATTTT

j_gene: TRBJ2-3
v_gene: TRBV19
abundance: few
d_gene: TRBD1
CDR3aa: CASSTTGGIDTQYF
CDR3nt: TGTGCCAGTAGTACAACAGGGGGGATAGATACGCAGTATTTT

j_gene: TRBJ2-7
v_gene: TRBV20-1
abundance: many
d_gene: TRBD2
CDR3aa: CSARDMASGGEQYF
CDR3nt: TGCAGTGCTAGAGATATGGCTAGCGGGGGCGAGCAGTACTTC

j_gene: TRBJ2-7
v_gene: TRBV20-1
abundance: .
d_gene: .
CDR3aa: CSATPSILYEQYF
CDR3nt: TGCAGTGCTACCCCTAGCATCCTCTACGAGCAGTACTTC

j_gene: TRBJ1-1
v_gene: TRBV11-3
abundance: many
d_gene: TRBD1
CDR3aa: CASSSTGVTEAFF
CDR3nt: TGTGCCAGCAGCTCGACAGGGGTTACTGAAGCTTTCTTT

j_gene: TRBJ1-2
v_gene: TRBV12-3/TRBV12-4
abundance: medium-sized
d_gene: TRBD1
CDR3aa: CASRGQGNYGYTF
CDR3nt: TGTGCCAGCAGGGGACAGGGGAACTATGGCTACACCTTC

j_gene: TRBJ1-4
v_gene: TRBV20-1
abundance: many
d_gene: .
CDR3aa: CSARDLFEKLFF
CDR3nt: TGCAGTGCTAGAGATCTTTTTGAAAAACTGTTTTTT